These T cell receptor beta chains were read from a single sample in a study of T cells in Graves' hyperthyroidism and ophthalmopathy. MiXCR, applied by TCRdb to the multiplex PCR reads, yields one record per CDR3 protein. The sample has about 600,000 distinct CDR3 sequences, roughly 16% seen once. The sample taken for sequencing was blood. These receptors were collected from a woman aged 40 to 50 with Graves' ophthalmopathy. The conserved cysteine and the conserved F or W are not part of the CDR3 here. Each record gives: D gene, J gene, V gene, CDR3 protein. A D gene is named only where the DNA matches it firmly.

>.|TRBJ2-3|TRBV3-1
ASSQESTDTQY
>TRBD1|TRBJ1-2|TRBV3-1
ASSQDEGGVYGYT
>.|TRBJ2-5|TRBV28
ASSLSRRGKETQY
>.|TRBJ2-3|TRBV20-1
SANQSSQY
>.|TRBJ2-7|TRBV18
ASSPSEGQKAYEQY
>.|TRBJ2-7|TRBV20-1
SVNRPSYEQY
>TRBD2|TRBJ2-3|TRBV20-1
SARPWGLAGEADTQY
>TRBD1|TRBJ1-5|TRBV5-1
ASSLVGGSGNQPQH
>.|TRBJ2-3|TRBV11-2
ASSFSGTQGVDTQY
>TRBD2|TRBJ2-7|TRBV28
ASSPHLAGVAYEQY
>TRBD2|TRBJ2-5|TRBV6-5
ASSYSRTREETQY
>.|TRBJ1-1|TRBV5-1
ASSLGALTMNTEAF
>.|TRBJ1-2|TRBV12-3/TRBV12-4
ASSLSPGGYT
>.|TRBJ2-7|TRBV27
ASSRYRDPSYEQY
>TRBD1|TRBJ2-3|TRBV15
ATSPGTGDTDTQY
>.|TRBJ1-1|TRBV20-1
SARSGLDEGAF
>.|TRBJ1-1|TRBV5-5
ASSFGRAYGRNTEAF
>TRBD2|TRBJ2-1|TRBV30
AWGGLAGYNEQF
>.|TRBJ2-3|TRBV27
ASKLLPETDTQY
>TRBD1|TRBJ2-3|TRBV29-1
SVETGGSDTQY
>.|TRBJ2-3|TRBV30
AWSVTYLWGRGGGDTQY
>.|TRBJ1-1|TRBV7-2
ASSLVAAMNTEAF